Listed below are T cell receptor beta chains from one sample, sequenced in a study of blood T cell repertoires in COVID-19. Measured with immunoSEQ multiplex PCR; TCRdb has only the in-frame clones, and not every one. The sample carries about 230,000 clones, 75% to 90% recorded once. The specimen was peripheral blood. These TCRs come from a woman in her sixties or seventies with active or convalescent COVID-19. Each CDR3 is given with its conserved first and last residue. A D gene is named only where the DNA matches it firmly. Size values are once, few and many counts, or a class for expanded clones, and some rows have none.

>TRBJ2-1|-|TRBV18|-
CASSPRSGEDNEQFF
TGTGCCAGCTCACCACGGTCGGGGGAGGATAATGAGCAGTTCTTC
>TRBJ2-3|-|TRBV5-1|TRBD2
CASSRLSGGHLTDTQYF
TGCGCCAGCAGCCGGCTTAGCGGGGGGCACCTCACAGATACGCAGTATTTT
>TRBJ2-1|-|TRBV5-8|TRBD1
CASSWTGGLYNEQFF
TGTGCCAGCAGCTGGACAGGTGGCCTTTACAATGAGCAGTTCTTC
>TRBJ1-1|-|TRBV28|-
CASSSPAGNTEAFF
TGTGCCAGCAGTTCCCCCGCAGGGAACACTGAAGCTTTCTTT
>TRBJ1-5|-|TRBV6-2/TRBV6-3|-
CASSYPGSNQPQHF
TGTGCCAGCAGTTACCCAGGTAGCAATCAGCCCCAGCATTTT
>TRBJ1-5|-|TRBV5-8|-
CASSLEGRDNQPQHF
TGTGCCAGCAGCTTGGAAGGGAGGGACAATCAGCCCCAGCATTTT
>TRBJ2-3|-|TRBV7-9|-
CASSLVGSSSDTQYF
TGTGCCAGCAGCTTAGTCGGGAGTAGCTCAGATACGCAGTATTTT
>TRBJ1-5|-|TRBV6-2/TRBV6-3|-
CASSYSGGLQPQHF
TGTGCCAGCAGTTACTCCGGGGGGCTACAGCCCCAGCATTTT
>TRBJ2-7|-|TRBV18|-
CASSLTSYEQYF
TGTGCCAGCTCACTTACATCCTACGAGCAGTACTTC
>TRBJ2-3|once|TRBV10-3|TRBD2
CAIRVGLAGGTDTQYF
TGTGCCATCAGGGTTGGACTAGCGGGGGGGACAGATACGCAGTATTTT
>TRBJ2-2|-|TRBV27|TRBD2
CASSLWLGLAGGGTGELFF
TGTGCCAGCAGTTTATGGCTCGGACTAGCGGGGGGAGGCACCGGGGAGCTGTTTTTT
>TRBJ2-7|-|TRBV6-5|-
CASSYGWGLSSYEQYF
TGTGCCAGCAGTTACGGCTGGGGGCTAAGCTCCTACGAGCAGTACTTC
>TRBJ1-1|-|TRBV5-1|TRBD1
CASSEGTGVKTEAFF
TGCGCCAGCAGCGAAGGAACAGGGGTAAAAACTGAAGCTTTCTTT
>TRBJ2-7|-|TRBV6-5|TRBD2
CASSYLSSGEHEQYF
TGTGCCAGCAGTTACTTATCTAGCGGGGAACACGAGCAGTACTTC
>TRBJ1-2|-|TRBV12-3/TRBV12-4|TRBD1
CATSDRPYYGYTF
TGTGCCACTTCGGACAGGCCGTACTATGGCTACACCTTC
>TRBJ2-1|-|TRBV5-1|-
CASSLAGWTYNEQFF
TGCGCCAGCAGCTTAGCGGGTTGGACCTACAATGAGCAGTTCTTC
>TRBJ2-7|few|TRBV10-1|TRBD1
CASSADRGPGEQYF
TGCGCCAGCAGTGCTGACAGGGGGCCGGGGGAGCAGTACTTC
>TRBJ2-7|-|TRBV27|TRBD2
CASSWLAGDPYEQYF
TGTGCCAGCAGTTGGCTAGCGGGGGACCCCTACGAGCAGTACTTC
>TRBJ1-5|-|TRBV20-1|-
CSASKDYSNQPQHF
TGCAGTGCTAGTAAAGACTATAGCAATCAGCCCCAGCATTTT
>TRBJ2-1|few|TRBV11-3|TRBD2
CASSSTSGLSLDEQFF
TGTGCCAGCAGCTCGACTAGCGGGCTTAGTTTGGATGAGCAGTTCTTC
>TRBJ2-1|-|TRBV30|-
CAWSQGGGRRFF
TGTGCCTGGAGCCAAGGGGGGGGGAGGCGGTTCTTC
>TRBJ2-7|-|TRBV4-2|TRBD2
CASSPSGETYEQYF
TGTGCCAGCAGCCCCAGCGGGGAAACCTACGAGCAGTACTTC
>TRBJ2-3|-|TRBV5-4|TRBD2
CASSFGGPAGGDTQYF
TGTGCCAGCAGCTTTGGCGGTCCAGCGGGGGGGGATACGCAGTATTTT
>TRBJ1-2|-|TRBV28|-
CASRKGVGSKYF
TGTGCCAGCAGGAAGGGGGTCGGCAGCAAGTACTTC
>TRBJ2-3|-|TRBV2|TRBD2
CASTGLAGDGDTQYF
TGTGCCAGCACCGGACTAGCGGGAGATGGGGATACGCAGTATTTT
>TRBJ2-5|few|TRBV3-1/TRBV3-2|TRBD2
CASSPGGSGGPGETQYF
TGTGCCAGCAGCCCCGGGGGTAGCGGGGGGCCGGGCGAGACCCAGTACTTC
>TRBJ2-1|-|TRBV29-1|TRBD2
CSVELSGAYNEQFF
TGCAGCGTTGAGCTAAGCGGGGCGTACAATGAGCAGTTCTTC
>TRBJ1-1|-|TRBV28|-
CASSLSVTEAFF
TGTGCCAGCAGTCTGTCGGTCACTGAAGCTTTCTTT
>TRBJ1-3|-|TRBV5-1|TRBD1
CASGTGGTGNTIYF
TGCGCCAGCGGGACAGGGGGCACCGGAAACACCATATATTTT
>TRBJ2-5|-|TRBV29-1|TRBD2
CSVASGRSGETQYF
TGCAGCGTTGCTAGCGGGAGGTCCGGAGAGACCCAGTACTTC
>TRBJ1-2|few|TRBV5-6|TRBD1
CASSQFPGQQYGYTF
TGTGCCAGCAGCCAATTTCCGGGACAGCAATATGGCTACACCTTC
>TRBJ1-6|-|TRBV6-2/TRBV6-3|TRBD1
CASSYRGRDSPLHF
TGTGCCAGCAGTTACAGGGGGCGGGATTCACCCCTCCACTTT
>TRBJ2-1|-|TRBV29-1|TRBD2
CSAVVLAGEQFF
TGCAGCGCCGTAGTGCTAGCGGGGGAGCAGTTCTTC
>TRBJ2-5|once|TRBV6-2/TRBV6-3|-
CASSQLGGVETQYF
TGTGCCAGCAGCCAATTAGGGGGTGTGGAGACCCAGTACTTC
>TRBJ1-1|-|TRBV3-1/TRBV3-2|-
CASSLRNTEAFF
TGTGCCAGCAGCCTCAGGAACACTGAAGCTTTCTTT
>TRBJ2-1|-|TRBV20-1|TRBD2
CSATTSTEQFF
TGCAGTGCTACGACTAGCACTGAGCAGTTCTTC
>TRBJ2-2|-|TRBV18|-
CASSQISKTRNTGELFF
TGTGCCAGCTCACAAATATCGAAAACGAGGAACACCGGGGAGCTGTTTTTT
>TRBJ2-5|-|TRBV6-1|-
CASSENLAAQYF
TGTGCCAGCAGTGAAAATTTAGCGGCCCAGTACTTC
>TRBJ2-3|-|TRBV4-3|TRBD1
CASSQEMLPGGGSDTQYF
TGCGCCAGCAGCCAAGAGATGCTCCCAGGGGGCGGATCAGATACGCAGTATTTT
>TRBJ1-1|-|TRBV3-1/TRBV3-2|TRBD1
CASRAPGQGTMAFF
TGTGCCAGCAGGGCGCCCGGACAGGGGACGATGGCTTTCTTT
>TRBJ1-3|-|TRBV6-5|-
CASSYGDSGNTIYF
TGTGCCAGCAGTTACGGAGACTCTGGAAACACCATATATTTT
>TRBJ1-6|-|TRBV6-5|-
CASTTTGGNSPLHF
TGTGCCAGCACTACCACCGGGGGGAATTCACCCCTCCACTTT
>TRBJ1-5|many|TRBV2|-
CASSDVQAYQPQHF
TGTGCCAGCAGTGACGTACAGGCATATCAGCCCCAGCATTTT
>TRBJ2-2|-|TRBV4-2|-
CARPDLYTGELFF
TGTGCCAGGCCGGACTTATACACCGGGGAGCTGTTTTTT
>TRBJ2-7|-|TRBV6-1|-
CASSEGSASVYEQYF
TGTGCCAGCAGTGAAGGGAGTGCAAGTGTCTACGAGCAGTACTTC
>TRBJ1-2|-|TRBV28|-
CASRPTGPYGYTF
TGTGCCAGCAGGCCCACAGGACCCTATGGCTACACCTTC
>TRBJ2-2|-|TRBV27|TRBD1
CATGQTNTGELFF
TGTGCCACGGGACAGACAAACACCGGGGAGCTGTTTTTT
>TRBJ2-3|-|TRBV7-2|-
CASSLAGGATDTQYF
TGTGCCAGCAGCTTAGCGGGGGGGGCGACAGATACGCAGTATTTT
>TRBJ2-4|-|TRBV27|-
CASRPIEGIQYF
TGTGCCAGCAGACCGATCGAGGGCATTCAGTACTTC
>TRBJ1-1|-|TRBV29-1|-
CSVELTVNTEAFF
TGCAGCGTTGAGTTGACAGTGAACACTGAAGCTTTCTTT
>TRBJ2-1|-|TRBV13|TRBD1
CASSLSGLQGFFNNEQFF
TGTGCCAGCAGCTTAAGCGGCCTACAGGGGTTCTTTAACAATGAGCAGTTCTTC
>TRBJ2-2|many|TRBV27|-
CASSLLNTGELFF
TGTGCCAGCAGTTTATTAAACACCGGGGAGCTGTTTTTT
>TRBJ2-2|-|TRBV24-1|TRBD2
CATSGELGLAGAGELFF
TGTGCCACCAGTGGAGAGTTGGGACTAGCGGGAGCCGGGGAGCTGTTTTTT
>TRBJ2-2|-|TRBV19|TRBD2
CASRPSGANTGELFF
TGTGCCAGTAGGCCTAGCGGGGCTAACACCGGGGAGCTGTTTTTT
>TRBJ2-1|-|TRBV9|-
CASSGGGRNSYNEQFF
TGTGCCAGCAGCGGCGGTGGCCGGAACTCCTACAATGAGCAGTTCTTC
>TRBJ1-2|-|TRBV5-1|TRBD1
CASSYRTGAAGANYGYTF
TGCGCCAGCAGCTACCGGACAGGGGCAGCGGGGGCTAACTATGGCTACACCTTC
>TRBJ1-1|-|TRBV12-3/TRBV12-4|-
CASSRSSYGLAFF
TGTGCCAGCAGCAGAAGCTCCTACGGGTTAGCTTTCTTT
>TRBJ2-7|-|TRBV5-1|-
CASSLVGGARYEQYF
TGCGCCAGCAGCTTGGTTGGGGGCGCGAGGTACGAGCAGTACTTC
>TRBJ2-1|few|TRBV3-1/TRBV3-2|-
CASSRRVGTDSYNEQFF
TGTGCCAGCAGCCGACGGGTGGGGACTGACTCTTACAATGAGCAGTTCTTC
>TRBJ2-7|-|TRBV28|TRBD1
CASSFGTGPIYEQYF
TGTGCCAGCAGTTTTGGGACAGGGCCAATCTACGAGCAGTACTTC